This TCR beta chain was found in a study of OX40 agonist ivuxolimab in advanced cancers. Overall study: Partial responses were observed in three patients, of whom one had hepatocellular carcinoma and two had cutaneous melanoma.

Here immunoSEQ multiplex PCR was the method, and the copy in TCRdb shows in-frame clones only, minus some. The sample yields under 25,000 clones, 74% seen once. General study points: Also present in some nonresponders was a low level of normalized T-cell clonal expansion.

As for this clone: Its antigen is unknown.

This CDR3 region has 18 residues. After removal of 6 bases from V and 3 bases from J, the junction contained 19 bases not matched to a gene. Per the germline V gene, CDR1 is MDHEN and CDR2 is SYDVKM. The clonotype was recovered from an adult with an advanced solid tumor such as melanoma, head and neck, liver or kidney cancer. The chain employs TRBV28 and TRBJ1-2; 7 bases map to TRBD1. Sequencing was performed on CD4+ or CD8+ T cells sorted from blood, taken in a trial of the OX40 agonist ivuxolimab. CDR3 DNA sequence: TGTGCCAGCAGCCTGGGACAGAGACGGATTCCTTGGGACTATGGCTACACCTTC. Encoded protein: CASSLGQRRIPWDYGYTF.